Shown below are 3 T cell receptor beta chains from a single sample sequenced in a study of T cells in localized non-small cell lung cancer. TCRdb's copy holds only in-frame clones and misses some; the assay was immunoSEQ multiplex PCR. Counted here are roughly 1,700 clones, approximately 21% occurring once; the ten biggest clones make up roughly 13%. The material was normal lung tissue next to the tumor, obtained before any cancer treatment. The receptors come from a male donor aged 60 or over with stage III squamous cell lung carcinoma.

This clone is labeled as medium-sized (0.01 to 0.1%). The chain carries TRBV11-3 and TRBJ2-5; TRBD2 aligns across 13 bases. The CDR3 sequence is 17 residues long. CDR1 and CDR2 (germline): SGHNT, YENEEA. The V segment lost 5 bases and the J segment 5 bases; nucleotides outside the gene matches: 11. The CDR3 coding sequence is TGTGCCAGCAGCCCCATCAGACTAGCGGGGGGACGGGAGACCCAGTACTTC. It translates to CASSPIRLAGGRETQYF.

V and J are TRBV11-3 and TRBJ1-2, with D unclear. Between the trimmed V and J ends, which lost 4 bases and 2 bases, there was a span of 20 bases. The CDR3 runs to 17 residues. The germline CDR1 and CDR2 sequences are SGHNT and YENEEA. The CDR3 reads CASSSRASIMINYGYTF. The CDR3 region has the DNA TGTGCCAGCAGCTCGAGGGCTTCGATTATGATAAACTATGGCTACACCTTC.

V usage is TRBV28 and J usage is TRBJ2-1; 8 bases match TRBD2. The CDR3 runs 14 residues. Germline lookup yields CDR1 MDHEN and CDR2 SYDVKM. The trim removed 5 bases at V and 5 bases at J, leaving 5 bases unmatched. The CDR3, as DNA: TGTGCCAGCAGTACCGTACTAGCGGACAATGAGCAGTTCTTC. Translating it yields CASSTVLADNEQFF.